This TCR beta chain was captured in a study of PD-L1 blockade in urothelial cancer. Measured with immunoSEQ multiplex PCR; TCRdb has only the in-frame clones, and not every one. The sample comprises 83,000 or so clones, around four fifths of which are singletons, and approximately 8.4% rests with the top ten. Time point: peripheral blood 6 weeks after treatment start. J lost 3 bases, V lost 5 bases, and 3 bases had no gene match. CDR3 length: 14 amino acids. Germline-derived CDR1 and CDR2 are SGHVS and FQNEAQ. V usage is TRBV7-8 and J usage is TRBJ2-7; TRBD2 agrees at 11 bases. The sequences come from PBMCs, collected around atezolizumab (anti-PD-L1) treatment. The source of this sequence is a man between 65 and 85 years old with urothelial cancer. CDR3 DNA: TGTGCCAGCAGCGGACTAGCGGGTGACTACGAGCAGTACTTC. This codes for CASSGLAGDYEQYF.